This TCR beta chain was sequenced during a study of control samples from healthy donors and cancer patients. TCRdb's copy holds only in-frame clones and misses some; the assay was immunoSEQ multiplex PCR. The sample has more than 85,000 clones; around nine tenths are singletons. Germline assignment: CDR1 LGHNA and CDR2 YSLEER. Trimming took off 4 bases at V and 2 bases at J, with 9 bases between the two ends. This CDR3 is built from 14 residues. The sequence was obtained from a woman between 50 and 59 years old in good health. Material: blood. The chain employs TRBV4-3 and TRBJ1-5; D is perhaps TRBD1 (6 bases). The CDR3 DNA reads TGCGCCAGCAGCCGACAGGTGCGCAATCAGCCCCAGCATTTT. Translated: CASSRQVRNQPQHF.